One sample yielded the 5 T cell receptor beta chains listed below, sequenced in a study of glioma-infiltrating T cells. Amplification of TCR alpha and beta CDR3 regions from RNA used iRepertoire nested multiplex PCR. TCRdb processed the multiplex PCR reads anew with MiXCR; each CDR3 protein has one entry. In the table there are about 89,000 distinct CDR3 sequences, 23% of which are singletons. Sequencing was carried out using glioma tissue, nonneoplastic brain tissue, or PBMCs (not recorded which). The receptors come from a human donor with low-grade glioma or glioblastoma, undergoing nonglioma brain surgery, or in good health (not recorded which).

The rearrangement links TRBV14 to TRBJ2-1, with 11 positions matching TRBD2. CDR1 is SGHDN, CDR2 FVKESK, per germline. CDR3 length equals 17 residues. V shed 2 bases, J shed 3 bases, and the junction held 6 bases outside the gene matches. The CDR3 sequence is CASSQPPGTSGYNEQFF. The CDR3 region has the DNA TGTGCCAGCAGCCAACCCCCTGGGACTAGCGGCTACAATGAGCAGTTCTTC. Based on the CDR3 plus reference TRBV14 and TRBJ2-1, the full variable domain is EAGVTQFPSHSVIEKGQTVTLRCDPISGHDNLYWYRRVMGKEIKFLLHFVKESKQDESGMPNNRFLAERTGGTYSTLKVQPAELEDSGVYFCASSQPPGTSGYNEQFFGPGTRLTVL.

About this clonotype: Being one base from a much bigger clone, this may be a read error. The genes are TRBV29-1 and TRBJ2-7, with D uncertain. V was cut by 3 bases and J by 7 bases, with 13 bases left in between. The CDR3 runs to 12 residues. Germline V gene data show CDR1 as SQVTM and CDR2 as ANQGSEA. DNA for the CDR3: TGCAGCGTTGATTCTGGGTACAATGAGCAGTACTTC. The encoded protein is CSVDSGYNEQYF.

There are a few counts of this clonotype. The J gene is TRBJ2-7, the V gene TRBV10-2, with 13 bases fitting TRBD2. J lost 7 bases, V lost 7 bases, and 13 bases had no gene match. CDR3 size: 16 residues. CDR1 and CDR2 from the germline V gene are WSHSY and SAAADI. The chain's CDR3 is CASTGTSGASRREQYF. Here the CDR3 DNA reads TGCGCCAGCACCGGGACTAGCGGGGCCTCAAGGAGGGAGCAGTACTTC.

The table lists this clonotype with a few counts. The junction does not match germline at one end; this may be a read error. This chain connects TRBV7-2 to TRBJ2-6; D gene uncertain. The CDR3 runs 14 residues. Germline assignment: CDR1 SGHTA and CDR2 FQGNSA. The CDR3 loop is CAGSIVTGANVLTF. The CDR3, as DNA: TGTGCCGGCAGCATAGTCACTGGGGCCAACGTCCTGACTTTC. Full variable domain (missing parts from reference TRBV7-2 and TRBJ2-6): GAGVSQSPSNKVTEKGKDVELRCDPISGHTALYWYRQSLGQGLEFLIYFQGNSAPDKSGLPSDRFSAERTGGSVSTLTIQRTQQEDSAVYLCAGSIVTGANVLTFGAGSRLTVL.

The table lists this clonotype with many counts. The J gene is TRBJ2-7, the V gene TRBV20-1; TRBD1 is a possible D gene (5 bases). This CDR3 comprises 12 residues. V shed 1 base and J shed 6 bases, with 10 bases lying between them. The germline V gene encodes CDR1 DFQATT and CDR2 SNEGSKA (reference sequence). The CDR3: CSARVRVGEQYF. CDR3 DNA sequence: TGCAGTGCTAGAGTCAGGGTCGGCGAGCAGTACTTC.